This TCR beta chain was documented in a study of T cell responses to AZD1222 COVID-19 vaccine. Here immunoSEQ multiplex PCR was the method, and the copy in TCRdb shows in-frame clones only, minus some. The sample contains about 140,000 clones, 85% to 95% of which appear only once. Whole-study findings and limits: Variant regions that are unmutated are reportedly the target of nearly half of spike-specific TCRs. Among AZD1222 vaccinees, only five or six were seropositive at baseline. Repertoires were collected only later (after the peak T cell response had occurred).

The V and J ends lost 0 bases and 7 bases respectively, with 16 bases between them. This CDR3 region has 16 residues. As to this clone: Its antigen is still unknown.

The specimen comprised peripheral blood, sampled on day 0 of MenACWY control vaccination. The genes are TRBV23-1 and TRBJ2-1; a weak D match, TRBD2 (6 bases). TRBV23-1 is given ORF status, its function remaining uncertain. This clonotype was obtained from an adult in good health. In DNA, the CDR3 is TGCGCCAGCAGTCAATCCGGGGGAGGCCCGAGGAATGAGCAGTTCTTC. It specifies CASSQSGGGPRNEQFF.